The sequence of this T cell receptor (beta chain) was determined in a study of T cells expressing NK-cell markers. Study conclusions and caveats: Among a handful of donors, these clonotypes also ranked first in the CD3+CD56-NKG2C+ fraction. The contribution of dominant NKG2C+ clonotypes to CD8+ T cells in six donors was roughly 1.0-8%.

In regard to this clonotype: What it binds is not known.

Germline loops: CDR1 MGHRA, CDR2 YSYEKL. The CDR3 is made up of 17 amino acids. UMIs accompanied the 5'RACE template switching by which TCR beta cDNA was made. TCRdb re-called the 5' RACE reads and catalogs CDR3 proteins one per entry, DNA excluded. This specimen shows about 370,000 distinct CDR3 sequences; the ten leading clones hold about 11%. The chain uses TRBV4-1 and TRBJ2-5; TCRdb selects TRBD1, and the lack of DNA leaves this call unchecked. This TCR was recovered from a woman aged 45-60 years in good health. The source material was blood T cells: a sorted CD56 or NKG2C T cell subset, CD4+ or CD8+ T cells, or bulk PBMC T cells (not recorded which). This CDR3 is CASSQDFPSATQETQYF.